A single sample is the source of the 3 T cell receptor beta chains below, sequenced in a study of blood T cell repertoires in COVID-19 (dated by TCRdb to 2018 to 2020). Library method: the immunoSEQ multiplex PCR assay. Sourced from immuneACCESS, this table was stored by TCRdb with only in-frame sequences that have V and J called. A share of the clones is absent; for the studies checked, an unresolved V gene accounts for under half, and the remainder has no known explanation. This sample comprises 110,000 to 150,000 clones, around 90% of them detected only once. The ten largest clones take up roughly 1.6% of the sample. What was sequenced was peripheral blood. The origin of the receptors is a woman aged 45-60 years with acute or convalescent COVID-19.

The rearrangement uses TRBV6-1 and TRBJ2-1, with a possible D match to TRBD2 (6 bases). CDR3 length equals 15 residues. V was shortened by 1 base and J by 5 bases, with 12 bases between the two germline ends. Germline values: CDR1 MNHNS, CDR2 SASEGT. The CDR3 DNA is TGTGCCAGCAGTGAAGGGAGCGGGTCGAACAATGAGCAGTTCTTC. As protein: CASSEGSGSNNEQFF.

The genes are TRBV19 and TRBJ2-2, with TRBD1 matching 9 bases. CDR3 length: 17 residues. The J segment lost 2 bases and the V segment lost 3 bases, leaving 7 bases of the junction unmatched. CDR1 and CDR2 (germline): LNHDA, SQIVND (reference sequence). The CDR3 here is CASSMGQGQSNTGELFF. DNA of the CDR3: TGTGCCAGTAGTATGGGACAGGGACAGAGCAACACCGGGGAGCTGTTTTTT. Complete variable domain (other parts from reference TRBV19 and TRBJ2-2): DGGITQSPKYLFRKEGQNVTLSCEQNLNHDAMYWYRQDPGQGLRLIYYSQIVNDFQKGDIAEGYSVSREKKESFPLTVTSAQKNPTAFYLCASSMGQGQSNTGELFFGEGSRLTVL.

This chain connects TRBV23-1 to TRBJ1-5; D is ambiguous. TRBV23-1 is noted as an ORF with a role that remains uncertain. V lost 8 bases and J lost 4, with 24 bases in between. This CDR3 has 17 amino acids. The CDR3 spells CASPWARDGVKNQPQHF. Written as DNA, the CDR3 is TGCGCCAGCCCCTGGGCCCGGGATGGGGTGAAAAATCAGCCCCAGCATTTT.